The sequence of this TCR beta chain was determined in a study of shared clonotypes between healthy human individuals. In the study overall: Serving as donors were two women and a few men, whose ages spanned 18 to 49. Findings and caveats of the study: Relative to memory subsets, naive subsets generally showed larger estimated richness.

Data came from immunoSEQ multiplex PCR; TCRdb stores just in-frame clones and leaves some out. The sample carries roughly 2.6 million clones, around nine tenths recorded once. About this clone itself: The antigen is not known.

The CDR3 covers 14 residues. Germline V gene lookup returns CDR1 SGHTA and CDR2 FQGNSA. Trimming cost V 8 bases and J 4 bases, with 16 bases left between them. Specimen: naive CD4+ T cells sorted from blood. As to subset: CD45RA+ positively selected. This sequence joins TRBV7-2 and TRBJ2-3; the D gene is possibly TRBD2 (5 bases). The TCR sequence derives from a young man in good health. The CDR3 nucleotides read TGTGCCAGCGGACCATCGGGGTCTCCAGATACGCAGTATTTT. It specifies CASGPSGSPDTQYF. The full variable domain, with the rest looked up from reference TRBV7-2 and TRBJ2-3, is GAGVSQSPSNKVTEKGKDVELRCDPISGHTALYWYRQSLGQGLEFLIYFQGNSAPDKSGLPSDRFSAERTGGSVSTLTIQRTQQEDSAVYLCASGPSGSPDTQYFGPGTRLTVL.